The 30 T cell receptor beta chains below come from one sample, sequenced in a study of OX40 agonist ivuxolimab in advanced cancers. The table came from immunoSEQ multiplex PCR; TCRdb's copy has only in-frame clones and leaves some out. The sample carries roughly 50,000 clones, about 82% recorded once. The sequences come from CD4+ or CD8+ T cells sorted from blood, collected in a trial of the OX40 agonist ivuxolimab. The source of these receptors is an adult with an advanced solid tumor such as melanoma, head and neck, liver or kidney cancer.

V usage is TRBV6-1 and J usage is TRBJ1-2; 7 nucleotides agree with TRBD1. The CDR3 has 13 residues. The germline V gene has CDR1 MNHNS and CDR2 SASEGT. The V gene end was trimmed by 5 bases and the J gene end by 5 bases; junction bases not matched to a gene: 5. The CDR3 region is CASSPQGPYGYTF. The CDR3 DNA is TGTGCCAGCAGTCCACAGGGGCCATATGGCTACACCTTC.

J is TRBJ2-5 and V is TRBV5-6, with TRBD1 matching 10 bases. Germline CDR1 is SGHDT and CDR2 is YYEEEE. V was pared by 0 bases and J by 11 bases, with 13 bases of the junction left unmatched. CDR3 length equals 16 residues. The CDR3 coding sequence is TGTGCCAGCAGCTTGGCTTTAGGGACAGGGGAGGGAGAGCAGTACTTC. Residues: CASSLALGTGEGEQYF.

The chain carries TRBV6-5 and TRBJ2-5; D is uncertain. Trimming left V 0 bases short and J 5 bases short, with 7 bases between. The germline V gene has CDR1 MNHEY and CDR2 SVGAGI. The CDR3 spans 13 residues. This CDR3 is CASSYSLGETQYF. CDR3 DNA: TGTGCCAGCAGTTACTCCCTCGGCGAGACCCAGTACTTC.

This clone was recorded a few times. The chain has TRBV4-1 and TRBJ1-5; 10 bases match TRBD1. The CDR3 sequence is 14 residues long. Germline trimming cut 1 base from V and 7 bases from J; bases unmatched to any gene: 1. Per germline, CDR1 MGHRA and CDR2 YSYEKL. The CDR3 loop reads CASSQGDRGQPQHF. The CDR3 coding sequence is TGCGCCAGCAGCCAAGGGGACAGGGGCCAGCCCCAGCATTTT.

The chain joins TRBV28 to TRBJ1-5; maybe TRBD1 (6 bases). CDR1 and CDR2 (germline): MDHEN, SYDVKM. This CDR3 comprises 14 residues. The V and J ends lost 3 bases and 5 bases respectively, with 11 bases between them. The chain's CDR3 is CASSFRSGDQPQHF. DNA of the CDR3: TGTGCCAGCAGTTTCAGGTCAGGGGATCAGCCCCAGCATTTT. Full variable domain (remainder filled in from reference TRBV28 and TRBJ1-5): DVKVTQSSRYLVKRTGEKVFLECVQDMDHENMFWYRQDPGLGLRLIYFSYDVKMKEKGDIPEGYSVSREKKERFSLILESASTNQTSMYLCASSFRSGDQPQHFGDGTRLSIL.

CDR3 in DNA: TGTGCCAGCAGCGTAATGATGTTTACGGAGACCCAGTACTTC. It translates to CASSVMMFTETQYF. V usage is TRBV7-2 and J usage is TRBJ2-5; D is uncertain. Trimming shortened V by 5 bases and J by 5 bases, and 15 bases separated the two germline ends. The CDR3 loop spans 14 amino acids. Germline lookup yields CDR1 SGHTA and CDR2 FQGNSA.

Comments on this clone: The germline gene is not matched at one end of the junction; a read error may be the cause. The V call is TRBV7-7, the J call TRBJ2-6, with 7 bases that match TRBD2. This CDR3 is built from 15 residues. The germline gives CDR1 SSHAT, CDR2 FNYEAQ (reference sequence). CDR3 amino acids: CASSFAGDGANVLTF. The CDR3 nucleotides are TGTGCTAGCAGCTTCGCGGGGGACGGGGCCAACGTCCTGACTTTC.

The J gene is TRBJ1-2, the V gene TRBV18; D gene uncertain. The CDR3 totals 13 residues. V lost 5 bases, J lost 2 bases, and 9 bases lay in between. Germline V gives CDR1 KGHSH, CDR2 LQKENI. CDR3 protein: CASSSDGNYGYTF. The CDR3 DNA sequence: TGTGCCAGCTCATCCGACGGGAACTATGGCTACACCTTC.

This clone was recorded once. The chain links TRBV18 to TRBJ2-5; TRBD2 matches 7 bases. Matching the DNA end better, TRBJ2-7 makes the J call doubtful. Germline V gene data show CDR1 as KGHSH and CDR2 as LQKENI. This CDR3 comprises 15 residues. The CDR3 nucleotides are TGTGCCAGCTCACCCGGATTGGGGGAGGGTGGCGAGCAGTACTTC. It is translated as CASSPGLGEGGEQYF.

J is TRBJ2-3 and V is TRBV28; D unresolved. The CDR3 extends over 17 amino acids. CDR1 and CDR2 (germline): MDHEN, SYDVKM. Trimming shortened V by 6 bases and J by 0 bases, and 19 bases separated the two germline ends. The CDR3 loop is CASSFDYRRPSTDTQYF. CDR3 DNA sequence: TGTGCCAGCAGCTTTGATTATAGGCGGCCCAGCACAGATACGCAGTATTTT.

This clone is a singleton in its sample. The V call is TRBV6-1, the J call TRBJ1-2; 8 bases map to TRBD1. Germline lookup yields CDR1 MNHNS and CDR2 SASEGT. The J segment lost 1 base and the V segment lost 6 bases, leaving 4 bases of the junction unmatched. This CDR3 spans 14 amino acids. CDR3 sequence reads: CASSRDRSNYGYTF. CDR3 DNA sequence: TGTGCCAGCAGCCGGGACAGGAGTAACTATGGCTACACCTTC.

The J gene is TRBJ1-5, the V gene TRBV7-2, with a tentative D call TRBD1 (6 bases). Trimming left V 1 base short and J 0 bases short, with 16 bases between. This CDR3 is 18 amino acids long. CDR1 is SGHTA and CDR2 is FQGNSA in the germline V gene. This chain's CDR3 is CASSLVSGGPYSNQPQHF. CDR3 coding DNA: TGTGCCAGCAGCTTAGTCTCGGGGGGCCCATATAGCAATCAGCCCCAGCATTTT.

This chain connects TRBV2 to TRBJ2-5; D remains ambiguous. The J call is in doubt because the DNA end fits TRBJ2-7 better. CDR1 SNHLY and CDR2 FYNNEI come from the germline V gene. The CDR3 extends over 12 amino acids. In DNA, the CDR3 is TGTGCCAGCGGCCCCCTTTCCTACGAGCAGTACTTC. Amino acids: CASGPLSYEQYF.

This sequence joins TRBV7-2 and TRBJ2-5; D not resolved. The better agreement between TRBJ2-7 and the DNA end casts doubt on the J call. This CDR3 contains 13 residues. CDR1 and CDR2 (germline): SGHTA, FQGNSA. The CDR3 DNA is TGTGCCAGCAGCTTAGTAGGTAACTACGAGCAGTACTTC. This translates into CASSLVGNYEQYF.

This rearrangement joins TRBV7-8 to TRBJ2-2; possibly TRBD1 for D (6 bases). The CDR3 has 16 amino acids. Germline values: CDR1 SGHVS, CDR2 FQNEAQ. Deletions cut 5 bases from V and 5 bases from J, with 18 bases between. CDR3 DNA: TGTGCCAGCAGCCCCAGGGGAAGGTTTGAGACCGGGGAGCTGTTTTTT. This encodes CASSPRGRFETGELFF.

This clone came up a few times. The chain employs TRBV19 and TRBJ2-7, with 12 nucleotides matching TRBD1. Germline lookup yields CDR1 LNHDA and CDR2 SQIVND (reference sequence). V lost 0 bases, J lost 7 bases, and 4 bases stayed unmatched. This CDR3 region has 15 residues. The CDR3 loop reads CASSIDRDRGREQYF. The CDR3 nucleotides read TGTGCCAGTAGTATAGACCGGGACAGGGGGCGTGAGCAGTACTTC.

This clone was seen once. The genes are TRBV5-6 and TRBJ1-6, with unresolved D. V gave up 0 bases and J gave up 0 bases, with 7 bases separating them. CDR3 size: 16 residues. Germline V gene data show CDR1 as SGHDT and CDR2 as YYEEEE. The CDR3 nucleotides are TGTGCCAGCAGCTTGGGACATAGCTCCTATAATTCACCCCTCCACTTT. Amino acid sequence: CASSLGHSSYNSPLHF.

CDR3 sequence: CASSSSGGAKNIQYF. CDR3 DNA: TGTGCCAGCAGCTCTAGCGGGGGAGCCAAAAACATTCAGTACTTC. The rearrangement links TRBV7-9 to TRBJ2-4; 10 bases fit TRBD2. Germline V gene data show CDR1 as SEHNR and CDR2 as FQNEAQ (reference sequence). V was pared by 4 bases and J by 0 bases, with 0 bases of the junction left unmatched. The CDR3 sequence is 15 residues long.

This clone is categorized as medium-sized (0.01 to 0.1%). V is TRBV7-3 and J is TRBJ1-6, with TRBD1 matching over 8 bases. This CDR3 contains 17 residues. V lost 0 bases to trimming and J lost 13 bases; unmatched junction nucleotides: 14. Germline V gene lookup returns CDR1 SGHTA and CDR2 FQGTGA. The DNA for the CDR3 is TGTGCCAGCAGCTTAACGTTGAGCAGGACAGGGTCGGTTCCCCTCCACTTT. Amino acid sequence: CASSLTLSRTGSVPLHF.

As for this clone: Other DNA variants within this sample encode the same CDR3. The chain has TRBV27 and TRBJ2-7, with D perhaps given as TRBD1 or TRBD2 (5 bases each). V shed 4 bases and J shed 3 bases, with 10 bases lying between them. The CDR3 totals 13 residues. Germline loops: CDR1 MNHEY, CDR2 SMNVEV (reference sequence). The DNA for the CDR3 is TGTGCCAGCAGTTCGGGACCGAGCTACGAGCAGTACTTC. It codes for CASSSGPSYEQYF.

The chain uses TRBV7-3 and TRBJ2-2; possibly TRBD2 for D (6 bases). The germline V and J ends were trimmed by 5 bases and 6 bases, with 16 bases remaining between them. Germline CDR1 SGHTA, CDR2 FQGTGA. The CDR3 has 15 residues. In DNA, the CDR3 is TGTGCCAGCAGCCCGGGCTGGAGGGGCGCCGGGGAGCTGTTTTTT. This gives the protein CASSPGWRGAGELFF.

CDR3 coding DNA: TGTGCCAGCAGCTTAGATTGGGGATCACCCCTCCACTTT. This translates into CASSLDWGSPLHF. The gene calls are TRBV7-9 and TRBJ1-6; D ambiguous. The germline V gene has CDR1 SEHNR and CDR2 FQNEAQ (reference sequence). The germline V and J ends were trimmed by 1 base and 10 bases, with 8 bases remaining between them. CDR3 length: 13 amino acids.

The V gene is TRBV19, the J gene TRBJ1-2; D is unclear. The CDR3 runs to 13 residues. Trimming stripped 7 bases from V and 4 bases from J, with 13 bases between. CDR1 LNHDA and CDR2 SQIVND come from the germline V gene (reference sequence). CDR3 protein: CASTSRAGYGYTF. DNA of the CDR3: TGTGCCAGTACTTCACGAGCGGGCTATGGCTACACCTTC.

V is TRBV6-1 and J is TRBJ2-4, with 7 bases identical to TRBD2. CDR3 size: 15 residues. The junction had 6 bases not matched to a gene; V was cut back by 3 bases and J by 4 bases. Germline values: CDR1 MNHNS, CDR2 SASEGT. The CDR3 is CASSDETAGKNIQYF. The CDR3 bases are TGTGCCAGCAGTGATGAGACAGCGGGGAAAAACATTCAGTACTTC.

The V call is TRBV4-2, the J call TRBJ2-1; TRBD1 aligns across 8 bases. Germline assignment: CDR1 LGHNA and CDR2 YNFKEQ. After removal of 8 bases from V and 5 bases from J, the junction contained 14 bases not matched to a gene. This CDR3 comprises 16 residues. For the CDR3, the DNA is TGTGCCAGCGGACATTATCCACAGGGGGTGGACAATGAGCAGTTCTTC. Residues: CASGHYPQGVDNEQFF.

The chain uses TRBV9 and TRBJ1-5, with a tentative D call TRBD1 (5 bases). Trimming took 4 bases from V and 0 from J, leaving 11 bases between them. The CDR3 runs 15 residues. CDR1 and CDR2 from the germline V gene are SGDLS and YYNGEE. The CDR3 here is CASSTRDDSNQPQHF. CDR3 nucleotides: TGTGCCAGCAGCACCCGGGACGATAGCAATCAGCCCCAGCATTTT.

The chain recombines TRBV2 with TRBJ2-5, with 7 nucleotides matching TRBD1. CDR1 is SNHLY, CDR2 FYNNEI, per germline. The V and J ends lost 6 bases and 4 bases, in that order; junction bases with no gene match: 2. There are 12 residues in the CDR3. The CDR3, as DNA: TGTGCCAGCAGAGGGGGCGCAGAGACCCAGTACTTC. Residues: CASRGGAETQYF. The full variable domain, rest sourced from reference TRBV2 and TRBJ2-5, is EPEVTQTPSHQVTQMGQEVILRCVPISNHLYFYWYRQILGQKVEFLVSFYNNEISEKSEIFDDQFSVERPDGSNFTLKIRSTKLEDSAMYFCASRGGAETQYFGPGTRLLVL.

The chain employs TRBV19 and TRBJ2-1; 9 bases fit TRBD1. V lost 5 bases, J lost 4 bases, and 6 bases stayed unmatched. Germline CDR1 LNHDA, CDR2 SQIVND (reference sequence). This CDR3 has 15 residues. The CDR3 bases are TGTGCCAGTAGTCCCGGGGACAGGGCTTACAATGAGCAGTTCTTC. This translates into CASSPGDRAYNEQFF.

The V and J genes are TRBV2 and TRBJ2-1; a possible D gene is TRBD2 (6 bases). CDR1 and CDR2 (germline): SNHLY, FYNNEI. The germline V and J ends were trimmed by 5 bases and 4 bases, with 15 bases remaining between them. CDR3 length equals 15 residues. CDR3 in DNA: TGTGCCAGCAGTCTCCGGGACTCGAATTACAATGAGCAGTTCTTC. Its protein is CASSLRDSNYNEQFF.

This rearrangement joins TRBV6-5 to TRBJ2-3; D gene uncertain. The CDR3 spans 13 residues. V lost 2 bases and J lost 5, with 8 bases in between. The germline V gene has CDR1 MNHEY and CDR2 SVGAGI. The CDR3 nucleotides read TGTGCCAGCAGTTACGGCTGGGGAGATACGCAGTATTTT. It is translated as CASSYGWGDTQYF.